What follows describes a single TCR beta chain. This CDR3 is built from 16 residues. J was trimmed by 1 base and V by 0 bases; bases with no gene match: 5. CDR1 MGHRA and CDR2 YSYEKL come from the germline V gene. These data originate in a study of blood T cell repertoires in COVID-19. Across the study: The United States, Italy and Spain were the sources of the acute and convalescent COVID-19 samples. Sources were T cells, B-cell-depleted T cells, or PBMCs; the material itself was cDNA or gDNA.

Original processing notes: The assay estimated nucleated cells by amplifying reference gene primers. The table came from immunoSEQ multiplex PCR; TCRdb's copy has only in-frame clones and leaves some out. V, J and clone size were drawn from that table, and D and trimming were deduced from the DNA. The sample contains just under 250,000 clones, roughly 86% of which appear only once. The sequencing input was peripheral blood. This receptor was obtained from a woman in her 30s who had recovered from COVID-19. The gene calls are TRBV4-1 and TRBJ1-1, with 7 positions matching TRBD1. CDR3 in DNA: TGCGCCAGCAGCCAAGATGAAAACAGGGGGAACACTGAAGCTTTCTTT. It encodes CASSQDENRGNTEAFF.